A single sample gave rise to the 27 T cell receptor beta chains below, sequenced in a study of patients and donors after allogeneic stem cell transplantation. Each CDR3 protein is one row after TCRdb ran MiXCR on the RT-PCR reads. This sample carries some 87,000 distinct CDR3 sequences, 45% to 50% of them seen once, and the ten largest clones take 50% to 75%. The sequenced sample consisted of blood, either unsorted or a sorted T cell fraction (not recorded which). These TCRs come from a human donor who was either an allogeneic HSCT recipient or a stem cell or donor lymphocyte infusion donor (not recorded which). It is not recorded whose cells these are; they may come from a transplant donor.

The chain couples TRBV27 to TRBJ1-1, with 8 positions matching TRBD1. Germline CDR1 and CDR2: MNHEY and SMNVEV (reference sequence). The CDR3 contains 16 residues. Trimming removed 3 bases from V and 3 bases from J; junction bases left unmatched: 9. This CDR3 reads CASSLWTGRKDTEAFF. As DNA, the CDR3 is TGTGCCAGCAGTTTGTGGACAGGGAGGAAGGACACTGAAGCTTTCTTT.

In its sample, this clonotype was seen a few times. The CDR3 nucleotides are TGTGCCAGCAGTTTCGTGGCAGGGTTAGGCCAACCGAGCAATCAGCCCCAGCATTTT. Protein: CASSFVAGLGQPSNQPQHF. J is TRBJ1-5 and V is TRBV12-3 or TRBV12-4; a possible D gene is TRBD1 (5 bases). There are 19 residues in the CDR3. Between the trimmed V and J ends, which lost 3 bases and 1 base, there was a span of 22 bases.

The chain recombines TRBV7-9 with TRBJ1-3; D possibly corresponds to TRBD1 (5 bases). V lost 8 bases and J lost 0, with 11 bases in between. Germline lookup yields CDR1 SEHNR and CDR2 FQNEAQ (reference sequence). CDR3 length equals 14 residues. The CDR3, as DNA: TGTGCCAGCGGGGACGGTATCTCTGGAAACACCATATATTTT. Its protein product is CASGDGISGNTIYF.

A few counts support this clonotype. The CDR3 here is CASSTGQPGNYGYTF. The CDR3 nucleotides are TGTGCCAGCAGTACGGGACAGCCCGGAAACTATGGCTACACCTTC. V and J are TRBV27 and TRBJ1-2; 7 positions match TRBD1. CDR3 length: 15 amino acids. Germline trimming cut 5 bases from V and 2 bases from J; bases unmatched to any gene: 8. Looked up from germline, CDR1 is MNHEY and CDR2 is SMNVEV (reference sequence).

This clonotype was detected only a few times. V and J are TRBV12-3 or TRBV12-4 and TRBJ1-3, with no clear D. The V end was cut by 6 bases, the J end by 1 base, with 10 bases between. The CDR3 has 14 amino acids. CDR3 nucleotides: TGTGCCAGCAGCGCGACTGCATCTGGAAACACCATATATTTT. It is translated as CASSATASGNTIYF.

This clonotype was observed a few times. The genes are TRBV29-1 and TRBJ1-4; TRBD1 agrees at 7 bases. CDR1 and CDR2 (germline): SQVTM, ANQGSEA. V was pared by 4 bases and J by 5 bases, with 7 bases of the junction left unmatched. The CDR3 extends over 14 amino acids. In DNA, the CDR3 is TGCAGCGTTGGCCGGGACAGCAAAAATGAAAAACTGTTTTTT. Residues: CSVGRDSKNEKLFF.

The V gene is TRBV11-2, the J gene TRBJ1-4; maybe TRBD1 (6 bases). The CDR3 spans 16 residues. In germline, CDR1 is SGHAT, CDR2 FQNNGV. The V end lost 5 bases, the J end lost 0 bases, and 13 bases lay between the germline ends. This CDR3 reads CASSLDRLTTNEKLFF. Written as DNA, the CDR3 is TGTGCCAGCAGCCTGGACAGATTAACAACTAATGAAAAACTGTTTTTT.

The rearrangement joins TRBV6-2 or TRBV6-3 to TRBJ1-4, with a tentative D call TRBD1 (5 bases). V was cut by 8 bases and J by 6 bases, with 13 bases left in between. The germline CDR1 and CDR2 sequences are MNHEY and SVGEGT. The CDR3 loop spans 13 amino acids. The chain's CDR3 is CASLGTDDEKLFF. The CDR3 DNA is TGTGCCAGCCTAGGGACGGATGATGAAAAACTGTTTTTT.

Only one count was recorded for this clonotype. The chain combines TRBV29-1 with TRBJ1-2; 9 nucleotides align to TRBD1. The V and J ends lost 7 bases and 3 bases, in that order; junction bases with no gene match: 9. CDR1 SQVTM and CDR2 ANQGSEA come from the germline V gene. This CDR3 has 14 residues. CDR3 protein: CSAPVRTGDYGYTF. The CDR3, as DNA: TGCAGCGCGCCGGTGCGGACAGGGGACTATGGCTACACCTTC.

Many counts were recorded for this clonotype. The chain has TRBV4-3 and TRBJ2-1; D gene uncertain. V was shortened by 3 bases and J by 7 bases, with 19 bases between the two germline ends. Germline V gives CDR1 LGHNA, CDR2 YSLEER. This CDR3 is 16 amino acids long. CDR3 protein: CASSQGSFFFRNEQFF. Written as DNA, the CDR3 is TGCGCCAGCAGCCAGGGGTCCTTCTTTTTTAGGAATGAGCAGTTCTTC.

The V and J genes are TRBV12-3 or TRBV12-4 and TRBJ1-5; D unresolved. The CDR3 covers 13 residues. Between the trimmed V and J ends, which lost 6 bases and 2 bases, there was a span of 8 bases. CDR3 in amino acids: CASSRDGNQPQHF. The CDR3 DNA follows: TGTGCCAGCAGCCGGGATGGCAATCAGCCCCAGCATTTT.

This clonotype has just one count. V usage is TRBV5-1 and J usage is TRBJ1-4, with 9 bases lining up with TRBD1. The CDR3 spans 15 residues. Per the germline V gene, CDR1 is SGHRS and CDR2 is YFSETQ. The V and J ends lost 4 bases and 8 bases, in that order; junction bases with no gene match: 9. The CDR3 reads CASSRTGQGREKLFF. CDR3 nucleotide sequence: TGCGCCAGCAGCCGGACCGGACAGGGGAGGGAAAAACTGTTTTTT.

CDR3: CASRAIEDNEQFF. The CDR3 DNA sequence: TGTGCCAGCAGGGCTATAGAAGACAATGAGCAGTTCTTC. This sequence joins TRBV6-6 and TRBJ2-1; D gene ambiguous. Germline lookup yields CDR1 MNHNY and CDR2 SVGAGI (reference sequence). The CDR3 extends over 13 amino acids. Deletions cut 6 bases from V and 5 bases from J, with 11 bases between.

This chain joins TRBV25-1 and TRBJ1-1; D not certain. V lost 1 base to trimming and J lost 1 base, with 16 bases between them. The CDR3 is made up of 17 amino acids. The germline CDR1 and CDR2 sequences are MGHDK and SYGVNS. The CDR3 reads CASSEFSGETRNTEAFF. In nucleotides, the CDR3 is TGTGCCAGCAGTGAATTCAGCGGGGAGACGAGGAACACTGAAGCTTTCTTT.

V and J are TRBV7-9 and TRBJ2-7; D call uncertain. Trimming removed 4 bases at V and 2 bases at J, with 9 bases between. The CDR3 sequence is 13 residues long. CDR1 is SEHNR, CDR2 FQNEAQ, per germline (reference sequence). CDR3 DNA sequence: TGTGCCAGCAGCTCGACGGACCCCTACGAGCAGTACTTC. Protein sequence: CASSSTDPYEQYF.

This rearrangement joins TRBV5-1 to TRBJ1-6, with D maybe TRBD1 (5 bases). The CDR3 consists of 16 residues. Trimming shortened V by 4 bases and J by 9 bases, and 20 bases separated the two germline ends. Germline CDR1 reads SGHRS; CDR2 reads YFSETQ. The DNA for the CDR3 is TGCGCCAGCAGCCCACGGGAGTTTGGGGGAGCTTCACCCCTCCACTTT. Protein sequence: CASSPREFGGASPLHF.

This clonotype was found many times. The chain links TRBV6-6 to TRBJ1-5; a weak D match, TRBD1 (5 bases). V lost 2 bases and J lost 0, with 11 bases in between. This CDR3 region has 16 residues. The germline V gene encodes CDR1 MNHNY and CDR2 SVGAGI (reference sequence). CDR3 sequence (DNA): TGTGCCAGCAGTTACGGGGGAATACATAGCAATCAGCCCCAGCATTTT. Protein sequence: CASSYGGIHSNQPQHF.

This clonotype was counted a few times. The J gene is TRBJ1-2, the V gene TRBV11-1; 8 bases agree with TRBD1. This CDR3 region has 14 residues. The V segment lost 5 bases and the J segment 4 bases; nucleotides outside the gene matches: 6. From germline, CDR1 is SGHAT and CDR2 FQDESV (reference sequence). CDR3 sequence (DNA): TGTGCCAGCAGCGCGACAGGGGTCGGCTATGGCTACACCTTC. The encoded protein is CASSATGVGYGYTF.

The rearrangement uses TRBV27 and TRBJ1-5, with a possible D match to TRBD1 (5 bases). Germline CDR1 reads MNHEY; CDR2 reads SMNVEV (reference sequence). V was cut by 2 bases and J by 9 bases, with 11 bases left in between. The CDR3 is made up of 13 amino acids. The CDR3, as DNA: TGTGCCAGCAGTTTAAGCGGGGCTCGGCCCCAGCATTTT. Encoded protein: CASSLSGARPQHF.

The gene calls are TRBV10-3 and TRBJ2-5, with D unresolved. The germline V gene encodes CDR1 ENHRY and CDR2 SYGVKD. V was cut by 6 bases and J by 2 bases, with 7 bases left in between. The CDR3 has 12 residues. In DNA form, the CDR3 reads TGTGCCATCAGCAGTCGGCAAGAGACCCAGTACTTC. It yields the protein CAISSRQETQYF.

CDR3 amino acids: CASSVSPDYGYTF. CDR3 DNA sequence: TGTGCCAGCAGCGTCAGCCCTGACTATGGCTACACCTTC. This sequence joins TRBV7-9 and TRBJ1-2, with D unresolved. CDR3 size: 13 residues. Germline V lookup: CDR1 SEHNR, CDR2 FQNEAQ (reference sequence). Trimming removed 5 bases from V and 3 bases from J, with 10 bases in between.

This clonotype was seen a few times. This CDR3 reads CASSQRRGNQPQHF. CDR3 nucleotide sequence: TGCGCCAGCAGCCAAAGAAGGGGAAATCAGCCCCAGCATTTT. The J gene is TRBJ1-5, the V gene TRBV4-3; the D gene is possibly TRBD1 (5 bases). The CDR3 runs 14 residues. Trimming removed 2 bases at V and 4 bases at J, with 9 bases between. CDR1 and CDR2 (germline): LGHNA, YSLEER.

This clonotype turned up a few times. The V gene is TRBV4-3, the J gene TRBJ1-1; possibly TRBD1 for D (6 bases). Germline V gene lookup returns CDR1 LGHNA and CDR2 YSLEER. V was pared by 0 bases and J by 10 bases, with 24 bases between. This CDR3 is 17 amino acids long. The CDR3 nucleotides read TGCGCCAGCAGCCAAGATCTTCCGGCGGGACACCCAAACGGAGCTTTCTTT. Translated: CASSQDLPAGHPNGAFF.

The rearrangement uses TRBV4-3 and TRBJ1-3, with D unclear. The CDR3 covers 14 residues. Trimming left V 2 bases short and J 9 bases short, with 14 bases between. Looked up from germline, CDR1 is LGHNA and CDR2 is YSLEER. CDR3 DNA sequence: TGCGCCAGCAGCCAACAGGCCGCGGAAGGCACCATATATTTT. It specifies CASSQQAAEGTIYF.

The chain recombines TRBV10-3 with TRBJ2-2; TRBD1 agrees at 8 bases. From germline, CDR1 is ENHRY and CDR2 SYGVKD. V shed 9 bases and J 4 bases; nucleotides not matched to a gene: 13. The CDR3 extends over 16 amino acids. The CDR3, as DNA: TGTGCCATTAGTAATCCCGGGACAGGCTTCACCGGGGAGCTGTTTTTT. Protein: CAISNPGTGFTGELFF.

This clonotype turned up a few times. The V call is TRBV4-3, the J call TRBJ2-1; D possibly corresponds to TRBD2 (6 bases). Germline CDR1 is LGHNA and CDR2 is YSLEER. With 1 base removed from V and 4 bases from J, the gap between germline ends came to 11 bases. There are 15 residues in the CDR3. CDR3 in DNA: TGCGCCAGCAGCCAAGCCGCCGGGAGATACAATGAGCAGTTCTTC. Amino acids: CASSQAAGRYNEQFF.

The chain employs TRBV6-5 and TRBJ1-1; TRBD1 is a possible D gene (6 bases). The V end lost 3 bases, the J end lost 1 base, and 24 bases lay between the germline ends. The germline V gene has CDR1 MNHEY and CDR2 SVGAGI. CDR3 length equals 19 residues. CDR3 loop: CASSYKYGIGGLPNTEAFF. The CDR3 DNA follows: TGTGCCAGCAGTTATAAGTACGGGATTGGGGGGCTCCCGAACACTGAAGCTTTCTTT.